This T cell receptor (beta chain) is drawn from a study of glioma-infiltrating T cells. The iRepertoire nested amplicon-rescue multiplex PCR amplified TCR alpha and beta CDR3s from RNA. Input was roughly 85-450 ng of tissue mRNA or PBMC total RNA. TCRdb reprocessed the multiplex PCR reads with MiXCR, giving one entry per CDR3 protein. The profile shows roughly 100,000 distinct CDR3 sequences, about 28% of them singletons. A word on this clonotype: Its target is not known.

CDR3 length: 14 amino acids. With 5 bases removed from V and 7 bases from J, the gap between germline ends came to 17 bases. Study-level findings and limits: Tissue-blood divergence was below expectation in non-neoplastic patients, above in gliomas. Tissue and blood shared very few CDR3 sequences.

The sequence was obtained from a human donor with low-grade glioma or glioblastoma, undergoing nonglioma brain surgery, or in good health (not recorded which). The source material was glioma tissue, nonneoplastic brain tissue, or PBMCs (not recorded which). The rearrangement links TRBV12-3 or TRBV12-4 to TRBJ2-5; weak D call: TRBD1 (5 bases). The CDR3: CASSPTDNRGTQYF. The DNA for the CDR3 is TGTGCCAGCAGTCCGACGGACAACCGTGGGACCCAGTACTTC.